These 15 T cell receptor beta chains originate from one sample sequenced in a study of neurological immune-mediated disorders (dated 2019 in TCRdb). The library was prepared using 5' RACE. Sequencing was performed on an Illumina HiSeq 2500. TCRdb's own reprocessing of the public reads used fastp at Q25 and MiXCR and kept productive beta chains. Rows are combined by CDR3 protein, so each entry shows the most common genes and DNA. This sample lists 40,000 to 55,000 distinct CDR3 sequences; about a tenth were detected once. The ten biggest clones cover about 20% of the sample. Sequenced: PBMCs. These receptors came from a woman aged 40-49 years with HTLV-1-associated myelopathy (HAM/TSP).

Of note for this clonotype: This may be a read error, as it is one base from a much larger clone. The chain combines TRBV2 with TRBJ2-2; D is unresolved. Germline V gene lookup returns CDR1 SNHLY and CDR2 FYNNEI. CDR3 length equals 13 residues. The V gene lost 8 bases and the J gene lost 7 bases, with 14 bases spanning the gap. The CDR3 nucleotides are TGTGCCAGCTCGGCGGACCACAGCGGGGAGCTGTTTTTT. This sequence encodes CASSADHSGELFF.

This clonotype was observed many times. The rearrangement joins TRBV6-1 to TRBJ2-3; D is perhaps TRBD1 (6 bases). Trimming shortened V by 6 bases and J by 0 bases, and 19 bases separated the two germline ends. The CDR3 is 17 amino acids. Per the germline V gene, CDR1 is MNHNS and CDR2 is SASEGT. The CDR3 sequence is CASRVRRDTTSTDTQYF. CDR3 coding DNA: TGTGCCAGCAGAGTCCGCCGGGACACGACTAGCACAGATACGCAGTATTTT.

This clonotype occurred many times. CDR3 DNA: TGTGCCAGCAGTTCAGGGGGACTAGCGGGGTCCTACGAGCAGTACTTC. It translates to CASSSGGLAGSYEQYF. The rearrangement joins TRBV6-2 or TRBV6-3 to TRBJ2-7, with 13 nucleotides matching TRBD2. V was clipped by 4 bases and J by 1 base; unmatched bases: 4. This CDR3 has 16 amino acids. CDR1 and CDR2 from the germline V gene are MNHEY and SVGEGT.

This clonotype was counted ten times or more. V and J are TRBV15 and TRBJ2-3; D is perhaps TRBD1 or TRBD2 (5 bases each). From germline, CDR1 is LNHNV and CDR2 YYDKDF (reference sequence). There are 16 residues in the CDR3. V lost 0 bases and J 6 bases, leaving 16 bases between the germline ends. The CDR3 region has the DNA TGTGCCACCAGCAGAGATGGGGGTACTCTTAGGGATACGCAGTATTTT. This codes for CATSRDGGTLRDTQYF.

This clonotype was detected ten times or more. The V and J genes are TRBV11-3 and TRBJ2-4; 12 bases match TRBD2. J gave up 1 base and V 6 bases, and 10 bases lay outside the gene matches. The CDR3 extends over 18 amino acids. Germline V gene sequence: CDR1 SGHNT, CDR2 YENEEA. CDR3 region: CASSSPSGGAGAKNIQYF. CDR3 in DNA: TGTGCCAGCAGTTCTCCTAGCGGGGGGGCCGGGGCCAAAAACATTCAGTACTTC.

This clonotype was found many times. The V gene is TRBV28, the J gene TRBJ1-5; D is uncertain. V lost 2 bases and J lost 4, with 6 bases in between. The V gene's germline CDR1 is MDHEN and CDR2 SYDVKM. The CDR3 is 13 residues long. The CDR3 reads CASSLLRNQPQHF. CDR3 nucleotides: TGTGCCAGCAGTTTACTCCGGAATCAGCCCCAGCATTTT.

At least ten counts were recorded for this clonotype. Here the CDR3 reads CASSPPSSYEQYF. The CDR3 nucleotides read TGTGCCAGCTCACCCCCTAGCTCCTACGAGCAGTACTTC. The chain couples TRBV18 to TRBJ2-7; D is uncertain. The length of the CDR3 is 13 residues. Trimming cost V 3 bases and J 0 bases, with 6 bases left between them. CDR1 is KGHSH, CDR2 LQKENI, per germline.

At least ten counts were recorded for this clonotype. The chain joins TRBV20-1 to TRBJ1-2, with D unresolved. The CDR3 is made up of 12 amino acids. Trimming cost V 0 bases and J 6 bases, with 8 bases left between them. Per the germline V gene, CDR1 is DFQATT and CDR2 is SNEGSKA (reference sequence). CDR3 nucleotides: TGCAGTGCTAGAGATTACAGAAATGGCTACACCTTC. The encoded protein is CSARDYRNGYTF.

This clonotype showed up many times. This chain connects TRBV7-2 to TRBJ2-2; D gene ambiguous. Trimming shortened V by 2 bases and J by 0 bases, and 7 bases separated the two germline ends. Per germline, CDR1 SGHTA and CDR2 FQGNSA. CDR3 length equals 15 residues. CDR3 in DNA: TGTGCCAGCAGCTTAACTGTCGCGAACACCGGGGAGCTGTTTTTT. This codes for CASSLTVANTGELFF.

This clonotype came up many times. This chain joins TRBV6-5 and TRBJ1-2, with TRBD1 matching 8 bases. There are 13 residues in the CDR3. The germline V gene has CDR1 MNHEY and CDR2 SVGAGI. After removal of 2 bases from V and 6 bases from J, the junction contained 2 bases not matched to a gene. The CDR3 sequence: CASSYGQGDGYTF. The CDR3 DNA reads TGTGCCAGCAGTTACGGACAGGGAGATGGCTACACCTTC.

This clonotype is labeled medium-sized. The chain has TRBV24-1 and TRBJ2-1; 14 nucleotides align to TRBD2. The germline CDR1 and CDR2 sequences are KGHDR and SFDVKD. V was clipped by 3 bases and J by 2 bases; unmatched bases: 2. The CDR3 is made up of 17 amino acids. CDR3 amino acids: CATSDGTSGGTYNEQFF. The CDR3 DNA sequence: TGTGCCACCAGTGATGGGACTAGCGGGGGCACCTACAATGAGCAGTTCTTC.

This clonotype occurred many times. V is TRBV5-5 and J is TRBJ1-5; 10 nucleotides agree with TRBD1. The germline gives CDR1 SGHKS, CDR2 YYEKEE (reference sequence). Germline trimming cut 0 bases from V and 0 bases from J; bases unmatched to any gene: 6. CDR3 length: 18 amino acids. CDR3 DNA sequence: TGTGCCAGCAGCTTGGGGAGAGGACAGGGGGATAGCAATCAGCCCCAGCATTTT. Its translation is CASSLGRGQGDSNQPQHF.

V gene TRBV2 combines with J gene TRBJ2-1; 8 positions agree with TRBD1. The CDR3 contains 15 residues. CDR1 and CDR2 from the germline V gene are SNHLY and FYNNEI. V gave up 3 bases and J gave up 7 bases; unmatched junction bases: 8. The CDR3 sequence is CASSDWRTGSNEQFF. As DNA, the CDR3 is TGTGCCAGCAGTGATTGGAGGACAGGGTCAAATGAGCAGTTCTTC.

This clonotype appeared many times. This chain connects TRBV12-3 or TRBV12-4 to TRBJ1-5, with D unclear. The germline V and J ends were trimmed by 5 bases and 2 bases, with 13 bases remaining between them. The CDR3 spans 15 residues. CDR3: CASSTRPIRNQPQHF. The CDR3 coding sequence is TGTGCCAGCAGTACCCGCCCTATACGCAATCAGCCCCAGCATTTT.

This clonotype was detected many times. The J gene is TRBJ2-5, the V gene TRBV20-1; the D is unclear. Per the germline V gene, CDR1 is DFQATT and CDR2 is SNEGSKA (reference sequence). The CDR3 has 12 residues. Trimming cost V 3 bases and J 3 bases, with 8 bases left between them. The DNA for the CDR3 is TGCAGTGCTAGTTTAACGAAAGAGACCCAGTACTTC. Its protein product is CSASLTKETQYF.